The present T cell receptor beta chain was sequenced within a study of PD-L1 blockade in urothelial cancer. Sequenced by immunoSEQ multiplex PCR; TCRdb stores in-frame clones only, minus some. The top ten hold about 6.7% of the sample, which has some 71,000 clones, about 82% seen once. As for time point: pretreatment peripheral blood. Germline CDR1 reads LNHDA; CDR2 reads SQIVND (reference sequence). V lost 5 bases and J lost 2; bases outside the gene matches: 9. The CDR3 runs to 16 residues. The source of this sequence is a man aged 35 to 55 with urothelial cancer. The chain carries TRBV19 and TRBJ1-1; 9 positions match TRBD1. Sequencing used PBMCs, obtained around atezolizumab (anti-PD-L1) treatment. The CDR3 loop reads CASSGGTGRRNTEAFF. For the CDR3, the DNA is TGTGCCAGTAGTGGGGGGACAGGGCGACGAAACACTGAAGCTTTCTTT.